The clone carrying this TCR beta chain has only one observation. CDR1 and CDR2 (germline): LGHNT, FRNRAP. The ends lost 1 base at V and 0 bases at J; junction bases unmatched: 1. CDR3 length: 16 amino acids. These data come from a study of blood T cell repertoires in COVID-19. Study information: Italy, Spain and the United States were the sources of the convalescent and acute COVID-19 samples. The cDNA or gDNA used as material had been derived from T cells, B-cell-depleted T cells, or PBMCs.

In the authors' methods: The authors estimated nucleated cell counts from reference gene primer amplification. Method: immunoSEQ multiplex PCR; TCRdb's copy keeps in-frame clones and lacks some. The DNA gave D and trimming, while V, J and clone size come from that table. The top ten hold approximately 6.6% of the sample, which has a few hundred thousand clones, about 88% seen once. The V gene is TRBV12-5, the J gene TRBJ2-1; the match to TRBD1 covers 9 bases. The receptor was derived from a woman aged 50 to 60 who had been exposed to COVID-19. The specimen sequenced was PBMCs or T cells enriched from blood (not recorded which). The CDR3 nucleotides are TGTGCTAGTGGTTTGGCGACAGGGGGCTCCTACAATGAGCAGTTCTTC. Protein sequence: CASGLATGGSYNEQFF.